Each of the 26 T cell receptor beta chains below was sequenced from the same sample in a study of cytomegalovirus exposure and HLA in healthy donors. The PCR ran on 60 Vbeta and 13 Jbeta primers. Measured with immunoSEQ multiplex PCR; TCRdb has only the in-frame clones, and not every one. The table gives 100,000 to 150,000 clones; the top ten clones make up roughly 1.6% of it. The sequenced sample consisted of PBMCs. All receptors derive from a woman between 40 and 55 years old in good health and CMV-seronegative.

Written as DNA, the CDR3 is TGTGCCAGCAGCTCCCAGACAGGGGTGGGGACATACGAGCAGTACTTC. Protein product: CASSSQTGVGTYEQYF. The chain combines TRBV7-9 with TRBJ2-7; the match to TRBD1 covers 8 bases. CDR1 and CDR2 from the germline V gene are SEHNR and FQNEAQ (reference sequence). Trimming cost V 4 bases and J 4 bases; bases outside gene matches: 12. The CDR3 has 16 amino acids.

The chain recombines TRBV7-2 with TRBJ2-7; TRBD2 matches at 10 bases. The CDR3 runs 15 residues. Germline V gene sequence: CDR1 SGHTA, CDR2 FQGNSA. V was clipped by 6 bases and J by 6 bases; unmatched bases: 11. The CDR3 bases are TGTGCCAGCAGGGGAAGCGGGGGGGTTCCGGGCGAGCAGTACTTC. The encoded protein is CASRGSGGVPGEQYF.

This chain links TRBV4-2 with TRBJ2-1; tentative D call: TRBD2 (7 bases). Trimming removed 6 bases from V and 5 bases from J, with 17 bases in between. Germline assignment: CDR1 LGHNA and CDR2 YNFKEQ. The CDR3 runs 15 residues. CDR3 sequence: CASSEGERGNNEQFF. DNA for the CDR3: TGTGCCAGCAGTGAGGGGGAGCGGGGTAACAATGAGCAGTTCTTC.

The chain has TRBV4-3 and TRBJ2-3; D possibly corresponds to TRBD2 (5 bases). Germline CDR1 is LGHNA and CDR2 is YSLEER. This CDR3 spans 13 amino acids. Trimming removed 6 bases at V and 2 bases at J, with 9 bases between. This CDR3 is CASSSGVTDTQYF. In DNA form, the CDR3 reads TGCGCCAGCAGTTCCGGGGTCACAGATACGCAGTATTTT.

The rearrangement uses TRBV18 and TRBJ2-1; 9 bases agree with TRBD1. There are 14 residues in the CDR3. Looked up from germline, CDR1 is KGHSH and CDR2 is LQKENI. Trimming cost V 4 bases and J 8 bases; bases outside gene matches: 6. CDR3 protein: CASSRRDRVDEQFF. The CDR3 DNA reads TGTGCCAGCTCACGCCGGGACAGGGTTGATGAGCAGTTCTTC.

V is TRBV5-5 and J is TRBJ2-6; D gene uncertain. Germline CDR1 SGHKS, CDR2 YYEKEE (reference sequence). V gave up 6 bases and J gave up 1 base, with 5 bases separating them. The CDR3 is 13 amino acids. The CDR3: CASTMSGANVLTF. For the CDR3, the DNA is TGTGCCAGCACCATGTCTGGGGCCAACGTCCTGACTTTC.

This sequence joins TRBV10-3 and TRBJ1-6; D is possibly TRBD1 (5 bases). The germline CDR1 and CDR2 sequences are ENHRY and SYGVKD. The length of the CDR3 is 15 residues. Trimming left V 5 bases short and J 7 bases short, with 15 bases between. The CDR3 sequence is CAISRAQGMNSPLHF. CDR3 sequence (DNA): TGTGCCATCAGTAGGGCGCAGGGAATGAATTCACCCCTCCACTTT.

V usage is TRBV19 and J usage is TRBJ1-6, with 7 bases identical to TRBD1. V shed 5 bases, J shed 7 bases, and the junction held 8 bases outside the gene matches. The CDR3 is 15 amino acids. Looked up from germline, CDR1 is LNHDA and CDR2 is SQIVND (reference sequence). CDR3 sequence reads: CASSPSDRTNSPLHF. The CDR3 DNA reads TGTGCCAGTAGTCCCTCGGACAGGACCAATTCACCCCTCCACTTT.

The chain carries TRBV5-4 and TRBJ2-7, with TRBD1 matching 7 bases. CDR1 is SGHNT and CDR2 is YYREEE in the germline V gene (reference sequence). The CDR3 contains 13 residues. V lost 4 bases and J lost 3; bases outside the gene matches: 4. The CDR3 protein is CASSRDRGYEQYV. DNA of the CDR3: TGTGCCAGCAGCCGGGACAGAGGCTACGAGCAGTACGTC.

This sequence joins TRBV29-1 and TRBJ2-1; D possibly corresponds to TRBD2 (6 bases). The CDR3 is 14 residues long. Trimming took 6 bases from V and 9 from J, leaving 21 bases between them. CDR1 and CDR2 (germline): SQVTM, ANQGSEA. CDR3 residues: CSVSMGLAHAEQFF. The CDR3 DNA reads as TGCAGCGTGTCGATGGGGCTAGCGCACGCTGAGCAGTTCTTC.

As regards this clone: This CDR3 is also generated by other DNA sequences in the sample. CDR3 DNA sequence: TGCGCCAGCAGCCCGGATCAAGCGGGCTCATGGGATACGCAGTATTTT. Residues: CASSPDQAGSWDTQYF. The gene calls are TRBV5-1 and TRBJ2-3, with TRBD2 as a possible D gene (6 bases). CDR3 size: 16 residues. Germline CDR1 and CDR2: SGHRS and YFSETQ. The ends were cut back, 4 bases at V and 6 bases at J, with 21 bases in the middle.

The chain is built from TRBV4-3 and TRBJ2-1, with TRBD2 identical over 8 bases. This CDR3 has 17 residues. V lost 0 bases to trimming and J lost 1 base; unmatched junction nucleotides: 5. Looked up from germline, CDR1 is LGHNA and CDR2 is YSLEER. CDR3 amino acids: CASSQEAGGGSYNEQFF. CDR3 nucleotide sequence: TGCGCCAGCAGCCAAGAGGCGGGGGGCGGTTCCTACAATGAGCAGTTCTTC.

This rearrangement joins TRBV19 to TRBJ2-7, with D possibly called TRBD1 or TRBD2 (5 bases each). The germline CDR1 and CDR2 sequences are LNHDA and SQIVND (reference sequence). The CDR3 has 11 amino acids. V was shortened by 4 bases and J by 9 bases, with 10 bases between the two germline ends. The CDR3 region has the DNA TGTGCCAGTAGTAAAGAGGGGCCGCAGTACTTC. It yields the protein CASSKEGPQYF.

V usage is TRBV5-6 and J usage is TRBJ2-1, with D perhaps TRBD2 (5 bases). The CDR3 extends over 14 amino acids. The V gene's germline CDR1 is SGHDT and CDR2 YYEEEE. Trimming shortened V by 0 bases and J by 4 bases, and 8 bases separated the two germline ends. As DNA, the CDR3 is TGTGCCAGCAGCTTGGCGGGGTTGTACAATGAGCAGTTCTTC. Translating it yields CASSLAGLYNEQFF.

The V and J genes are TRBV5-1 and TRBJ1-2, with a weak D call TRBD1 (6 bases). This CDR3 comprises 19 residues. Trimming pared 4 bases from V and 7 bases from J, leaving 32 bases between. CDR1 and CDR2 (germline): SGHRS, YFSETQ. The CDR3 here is CASSLIHEIGQYPSSGYTF. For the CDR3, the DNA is TGCGCCAGCAGCCTTATACACGAAATCGGACAGTACCCTTCGAGTGGCTACACCTTC.

The CDR3 loop is CASSWGTGHSGNTIYF. The CDR3 DNA reads as TGCGCCAGCAGCTGGGGGACAGGGCATTCTGGAAACACCATATATTTT. The chain couples TRBV5-1 to TRBJ1-3; 9 bases map to TRBD1. Unmatched junction bases numbered 5, after V lost 3 bases and J lost 1 base. The CDR3 runs 16 residues. Germline V gives CDR1 SGHRS, CDR2 YFSETQ.

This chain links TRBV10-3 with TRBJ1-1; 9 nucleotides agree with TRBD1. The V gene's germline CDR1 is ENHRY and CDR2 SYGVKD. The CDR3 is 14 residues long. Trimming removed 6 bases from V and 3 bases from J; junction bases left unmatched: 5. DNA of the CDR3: TGTGCCATCAGATACCGGGACAGGGACACTGAAGCTTTCTTT. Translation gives CAIRYRDRDTEAFF.

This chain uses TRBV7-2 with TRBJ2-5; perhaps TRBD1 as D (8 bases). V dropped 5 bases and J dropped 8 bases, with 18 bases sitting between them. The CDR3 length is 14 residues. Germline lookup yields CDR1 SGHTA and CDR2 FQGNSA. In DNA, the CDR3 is TGTGCCAGCAGCGTGCGACAGGGGAGGGCAACCCAGTACTTC. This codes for CASSVRQGRATQYF.

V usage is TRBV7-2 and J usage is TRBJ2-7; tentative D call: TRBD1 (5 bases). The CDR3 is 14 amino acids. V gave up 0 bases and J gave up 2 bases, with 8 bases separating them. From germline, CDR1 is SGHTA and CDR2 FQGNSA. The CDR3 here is CASSLASGTYEQYF. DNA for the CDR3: TGTGCCAGCAGCTTAGCCTCAGGGACCTACGAGCAGTACTTC. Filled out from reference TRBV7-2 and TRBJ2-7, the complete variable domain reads GAGVSQSPSNKVTEKGKDVELRCDPISGHTALYWYRQSLGQGLEFLIYFQGNSAPDKSGLPSDRFSAERTGGSVSTLTIQRTQQEDSAVYLCASSLASGTYEQYFGPGTRLTVT.

The CDR3 nucleotides are TGTGCCAGCAGAATTTCGGACAGGGGGCTTACCTACGAGCAGTACTTC. Translating it yields CASRISDRGLTYEQYF. The V gene is TRBV27, the J gene TRBJ2-7, with 11 nucleotides matching TRBD1. The CDR3 totals 16 residues. Trimming took 6 bases from V and 2 from J; bases not matched to a gene: 9. Germline CDR1 reads MNHEY; CDR2 reads SMNVEV (reference sequence).

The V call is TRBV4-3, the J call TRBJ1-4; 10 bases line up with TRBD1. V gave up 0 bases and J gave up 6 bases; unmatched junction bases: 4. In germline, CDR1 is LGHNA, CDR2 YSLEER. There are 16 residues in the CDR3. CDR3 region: CASSQDAGQGYEKLFF. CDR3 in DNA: TGCGCCAGCAGCCAAGATGCGGGACAGGGGTATGAAAAACTGTTTTTT.

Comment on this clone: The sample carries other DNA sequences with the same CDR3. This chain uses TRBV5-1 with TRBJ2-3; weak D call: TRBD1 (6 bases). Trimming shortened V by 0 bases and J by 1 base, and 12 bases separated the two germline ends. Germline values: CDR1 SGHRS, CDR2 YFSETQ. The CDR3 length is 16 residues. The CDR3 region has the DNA TGCGCCAGCAGCTTGGGAGGGACACATGGCACAGATACGCAGTATTTT. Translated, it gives CASSLGGTHGTDTQYF.

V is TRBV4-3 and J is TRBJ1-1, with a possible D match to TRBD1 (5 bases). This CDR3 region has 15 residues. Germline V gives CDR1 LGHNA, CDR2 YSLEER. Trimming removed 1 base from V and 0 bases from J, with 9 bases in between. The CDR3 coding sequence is TGCGCCAGCAGCCAAGGTCTCAGGGTGAACACTGAAGCTTTCTTT. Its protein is CASSQGLRVNTEAFF.

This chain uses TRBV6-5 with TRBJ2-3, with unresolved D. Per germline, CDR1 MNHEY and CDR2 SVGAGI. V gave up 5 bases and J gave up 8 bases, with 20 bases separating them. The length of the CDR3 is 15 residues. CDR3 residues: CASSRSLLWSGTQYF. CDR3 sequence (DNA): TGTGCCAGCAGTAGATCCCTCCTTTGGTCGGGTACGCAGTATTTT.

This CDR3 reads CASSFQGAGKQPQHF. In DNA, the CDR3 is TGTGCCAGCAGTTTCCAGGGGGCAGGTAAACAGCCCCAGCATTTT. The chain carries TRBV27 and TRBJ1-5, with 8 positions matching TRBD1. The V and J ends lost 3 bases and 7 bases, in that order; junction bases with no gene match: 8. The CDR3 is 15 amino acids. Germline V gives CDR1 MNHEY, CDR2 SMNVEV (reference sequence).

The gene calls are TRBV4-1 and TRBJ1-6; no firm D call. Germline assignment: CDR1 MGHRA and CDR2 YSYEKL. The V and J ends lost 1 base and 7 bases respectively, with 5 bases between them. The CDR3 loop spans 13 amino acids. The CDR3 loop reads CASSQALNSPLHF. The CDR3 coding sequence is TGCGCCAGCAGCCAAGCTCTCAATTCACCCCTCCACTTT.